This T cell receptor beta chain was observed in a study of blood T cell repertoires in COVID-19. At the level of the study: Acute and convalescent COVID-19 specimens originated in the United States, Italy and Spain. Sources were T cells, B-cell-depleted T cells, or PBMCs; the material itself was cDNA or gDNA.

CDR1 SGHDN and CDR2 FVKESK come from the germline V gene. This CDR3 contains 14 residues. V was clipped by 2 bases and J by 3 bases, with 9 bases between them. The sample holds a few counts of this clone. In the original workflow: The assay estimated nucleated cells by amplifying reference gene primers. Repertoires were generated with immunoSEQ multiplex PCR, while TCRdb's copy carries only in-frame clones and drops some. D and trimming were read from the DNA, whereas the V and J calls and clone size are those reported in that table. The data hold roughly 150,000 clones, with 84% observed a single time.

The clonotype was recovered from a man in his sixties or seventies with active or convalescent COVID-19. This chain connects TRBV14 to TRBJ2-3, with TRBD2 as a possible D gene (5 bases). Sequenced material: peripheral blood. The DNA for the CDR3 is TGTGCCAGCAGCCAACGGAGAGGGACAGATACGCAGTATTTT. It yields the protein CASSQRRGTDTQYF.